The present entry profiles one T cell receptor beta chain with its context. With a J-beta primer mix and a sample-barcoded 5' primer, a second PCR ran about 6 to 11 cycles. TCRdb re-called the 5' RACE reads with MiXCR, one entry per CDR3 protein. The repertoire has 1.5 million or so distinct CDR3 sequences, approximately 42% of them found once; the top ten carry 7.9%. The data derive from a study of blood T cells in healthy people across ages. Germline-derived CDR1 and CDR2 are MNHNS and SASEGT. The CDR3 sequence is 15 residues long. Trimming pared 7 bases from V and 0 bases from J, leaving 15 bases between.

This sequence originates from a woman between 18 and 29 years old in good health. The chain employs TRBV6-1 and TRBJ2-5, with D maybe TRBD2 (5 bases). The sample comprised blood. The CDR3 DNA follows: TGTGCCAGCAAAGCCCCTCAGACTAACCAAGAGACCCAGTACTTC. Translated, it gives CASKAPQTNQETQYF.